A selection of T cell receptor beta chains follows, all from one sample in a study of blood T cell repertoires in COVID-19. The table came from immunoSEQ multiplex PCR; TCRdb's copy has only in-frame clones and leaves some out. The sample contains 170,000 or so clones, 75% to 90% of which appear only once. Sequenced: peripheral blood. These TCRs come from a woman between 65 and 79 years old with COVID-19, enrolled during active disease. The CDR3 runs from the conserved cysteine through the conserved F or W. The order of the fields is J gene, clone size, V gene, D gene, CDR3 DNA, CDR3 protein. D genes are given only for firm matches. Some rows mark clone size as missing; the rest say once, few, many or name a class of expanded clone.

J gene: TRBJ1-2; clone size: -; V gene: TRBV19; D gene: -; CDR3 DNA: TGTGCCAGTAGTATAGGGGGCGCCGCCGACTACACCTTC; CDR3 protein: CASSIGGAADYTF
J gene: TRBJ2-5; clone size: -; V gene: TRBV9; D gene: TRBD2; CDR3 DNA: TGTGCCAGCAGCCCACGGACTAGCGGGAGGGAGACCCAGTACTTC; CDR3 protein: CASSPRTSGRETQYF
J gene: TRBJ2-2; clone size: few; V gene: TRBV10-3; D gene: -; CDR3 DNA: TGTGCCATCTGGTCGGGGACGAACACCGGGGAGCTGTTTTTT; CDR3 protein: CAIWSGTNTGELFF
J gene: TRBJ1-5; clone size: -; V gene: TRBV18; D gene: TRBD1; CDR3 DNA: TGTGCCAGCTCTCGGGACAGGGGGCAGGATCAGCCCCAGCATTTT; CDR3 protein: CASSRDRGQDQPQHF
J gene: TRBJ2-2; clone size: -; V gene: TRBV5-4; D gene: TRBD1; CDR3 DNA: TGTGCCAGCAGCCTAAGGACAGGGGGCGCGTCCGGGGAGCTGTTTTTT; CDR3 protein: CASSLRTGGASGELFF
J gene: TRBJ2-7; clone size: -; V gene: TRBV27; D gene: -; CDR3 DNA: TGTGCCAGCAGTTTATACGCCCTCGGACAGACCTCCCACGAGCAGTACTTC; CDR3 protein: CASSLYALGQTSHEQYF
J gene: TRBJ2-1; clone size: -; V gene: TRBV7-2; D gene: TRBD1; CDR3 DNA: TGTGCCAGCACTGGGGACAGGACCTACAATGAGCAGTTCTTC; CDR3 protein: CASTGDRTYNEQFF
J gene: TRBJ1-2; clone size: -; V gene: TRBV5-5; D gene: -; CDR3 DNA: TGTGCCAGCAGCCTCGACGGAGGCTATGGCTACACCTTC; CDR3 protein: CASSLDGGYGYTF
J gene: TRBJ2-5; clone size: -; V gene: TRBV7-2; D gene: TRBD2; CDR3 DNA: TGTGCCAGCAGCTCGAGCGGGAGGGCCAGAGAGACCCAGTACTTC; CDR3 protein: CASSSSGRARETQYF
J gene: TRBJ2-1; clone size: -; V gene: TRBV5-1; D gene: TRBD1; CDR3 DNA: TGCGCCAGCAGCTTGGGACAGGGAGTCCACAATGAGCAGTTCTTC; CDR3 protein: CASSLGQGVHNEQFF
J gene: TRBJ2-2; clone size: -; V gene: TRBV28; D gene: TRBD1; CDR3 DNA: TGTGCCAGCAGTTTATCTAGGGACAGCATCACCGGGGAGCTGTTTTTT; CDR3 protein: CASSLSRDSITGELFF
J gene: TRBJ1-3; clone size: -; V gene: TRBV28; D gene: -; CDR3 DNA: TGTGCCAGCAGTCCTGGTGGGGGGACCCTTGGAAACACCATATATTTT; CDR3 protein: CASSPGGGTLGNTIYF
J gene: TRBJ1-2; clone size: few; V gene: TRBV3-1/TRBV3-2; D gene: TRBD1; CDR3 DNA: TGTGCCAGCATCCAGGGTTCAGGGGGCAGTAATGGCTACACCTTC; CDR3 protein: CASIQGSGGSNGYTF
J gene: TRBJ2-7; clone size: -; V gene: TRBV24-1; D gene: -; CDR3 DNA: TGTGCCACATCCCCCAAGGGGGGGAGGGAGCAGTACTTC; CDR3 protein: CATSPKGGREQYF
J gene: TRBJ1-2; clone size: -; V gene: TRBV6-2/TRBV6-3; D gene: -; CDR3 DNA: TGTGCCAGCAGTCCGGACAGCTATGGCTACACCTTC; CDR3 protein: CASSPDSYGYTF
J gene: TRBJ2-4; clone size: -; V gene: TRBV19; D gene: TRBD1; CDR3 DNA: TGTGCCAGTATAGGACAGGGGGCCAAAAACATTCAGTACTTC; CDR3 protein: CASIGQGAKNIQYF
J gene: TRBJ1-5; clone size: once; V gene: TRBV4-2; D gene: -; CDR3 DNA: TGTGCCAGCAGCCAAGTTGGGCAAAGCAATCAGCCCCAGCATTTT; CDR3 protein: CASSQVGQSNQPQHF
J gene: TRBJ2-1; clone size: -; V gene: TRBV14; D gene: TRBD2; CDR3 DNA: TGTGCCAGCAGCCAAGATCTAGCGGGAGGGAGGCAGTTCTTC; CDR3 protein: CASSQDLAGGRQFF
J gene: TRBJ1-5; clone size: -; V gene: TRBV5-8; D gene: -; CDR3 DNA: TGTGCCAGCAGCGCCGGGACATCATATAGCAATCAGCCCCAGCATTTT; CDR3 protein: CASSAGTSYSNQPQHF
J gene: TRBJ1-5; clone size: -; V gene: TRBV29-1; D gene: -; CDR3 DNA: TGCAGCGTTGCAGGGGACAATCAGCCCCAGCATTTT; CDR3 protein: CSVAGDNQPQHF
J gene: TRBJ1-4; clone size: -; V gene: TRBV18; D gene: -; CDR3 DNA: TGTGCCAGCTCACCACTACAGGGCTTAACTAATGAAAAACTGTTTTTT; CDR3 protein: CASSPLQGLTNEKLFF
J gene: TRBJ2-3; clone size: -; V gene: TRBV10-3; D gene: TRBD2; CDR3 DNA: TGTGCCATTCAGACTAGCGGGGCGACAGATACGCAGTATTTT; CDR3 protein: CAIQTSGATDTQYF
J gene: TRBJ1-1; clone size: -; V gene: TRBV5-1; D gene: -; CDR3 DNA: TGCGCCAGCAGCCTACAAGGGGGAATCACTGAAGCTTTCTTT; CDR3 protein: CASSLQGGITEAFF
J gene: TRBJ2-1; clone size: -; V gene: TRBV30; D gene: -; CDR3 DNA: TGTGCCTGGAGTGTAGCTTATGAGGGCCTCAGGGGAGAATCATATGAGCAGTTCTTC; CDR3 protein: CAWSVAYEGLRGESYEQFF
J gene: TRBJ2-1; clone size: -; V gene: TRBV9; D gene: -; CDR3 DNA: TGTGCCAGCAGCGTAACGGGAGAGTCCTACAATGAGCAGTTCTTC; CDR3 protein: CASSVTGESYNEQFF
J gene: TRBJ1-5; clone size: once; V gene: TRBV28; D gene: -; CDR3 DNA: TGTGCCAGCAGTTCCCTCAATCAGCCCCAGCATTTT; CDR3 protein: CASSSLNQPQHF
J gene: TRBJ2-7; clone size: -; V gene: TRBV2; D gene: -; CDR3 DNA: TGTGCCAGCAGTGAAGGCGGAGCCGGGTACGAGCAGTACTTC; CDR3 protein: CASSEGGAGYEQYF
J gene: TRBJ1-1; clone size: -; V gene: TRBV3-1/TRBV3-2; D gene: -; CDR3 DNA: TGTGCCAGCAGCCAAGATTTTGGAACCGGGTCGCCAGAAGCTTTCTTT; CDR3 protein: CASSQDFGTGSPEAFF